This paragraph covers one T cell receptor (beta chain) sequence. The entry originates in a study of blood T cell repertoires in COVID-19. Study at large: Researchers got acute and convalescent COVID-19 samples from the United States, Italy and Spain.

TCRdb keeps only in-frame clones here, not all; method: immunoSEQ multiplex PCR. This sample has 100,000 to 140,000 clones, with approximately 80% found just once. V was shortened by 1 base and J by 5 bases, with 15 bases between the two germline ends. CDR1 and CDR2 from the germline V gene are SGHAT and FQNNGV. The CDR3 is 15 residues long. Specimen: peripheral blood. V is TRBV11-2 and J is TRBJ2-7; D unclear. The clonotype was recovered from an older man with acute or convalescent COVID-19. CDR3 sequence: CASSLGTDNRHEQYF. The CDR3 nucleotides read TGTGCCAGCAGCTTAGGAACAGACAACCGCCACGAGCAGTACTTC. Using reference TRBV11-2 and TRBJ2-7 for the parts outside the CDR3, the full variable domain is EAGVAQSPRYKIIEKRQSVAFWCNPISGHATLYWYQQILGQGPKLLIQFQNNGVVDDSQLPKDRFSAERLKGVDSTLKIQPAKLEDSAVYLCASSLGTDNRHEQYFGPGTRLTVT.